This T cell receptor (beta chain) came from a study of regulatory T cells in long-lasting Graves disease. Overall study: Antithyroid drugs had been taken by newly diagnosed Graves' patients for under 3 months.

General study results and limits: Persistent Graves' disease cases displayed lower TCR diversity than newly diagnosed ones. Shared public clonotypes totalled a few thousand in persistent patients, compared with around 930 in new patients.

Investigators prepared the TCR beta libraries by applying iRepertoire HTBI primers and Arm-PCR of CDR3 regions. Each CDR3 protein is one row after TCRdb ran MiXCR on the multiplex PCR reads. The sample lists roughly 610,000 distinct CDR3 sequences; approximately 15% were seen once. This clonotype was observed a handful of times. Its matching antigen is unknown. J was trimmed by 0 bases and V by 2 bases; bases with no gene match: 4. The CDR3 extends over 15 amino acids. Germline V CDR1 and CDR2: DFQATT, SNEGSKA (reference sequence). The time point is: newly diagnosed GD, antithyroid drugs for less than 3 months. The TCR library was made from RNA that had been extracted from PBMCs in TRIzol. Recruitment took place at an endocrinology department in Xi'an, China. Separately, the same data were catalogued under a study of T cells in Graves' hyperthyroidism and ophthalmopathy.

The TCR sequence derives from a woman under 40 with Graves disease. The rearrangement joins TRBV20-1 to TRBJ2-3; 8 bases match TRBD2. The input for sequencing was peripheral blood mononuclear cells (PBMCs), taken at new diagnosis, from a patient treated with antithyroid drugs. The CDR3 nucleotides are TGCAGTGCTAGACGGGGCGGGGGGAGCACAGATACGCAGTATTTT. Amino acid sequence: CSARRGGGSTDTQYF.